A selection of T cell receptor beta chains follows, all from one sample in a study of cytomegalovirus exposure and HLA in healthy donors. The repertoire was sequenced with immunoSEQ multiplex PCR; TCRdb's copy has only in-frame clones and lacks some. The table includes over 85,000 clones, approximately 88% detected once. The sample consisted of PBMCs. The receptors shown here come from a woman aged 25 to 39 in good health and CMV-seropositive. Each CDR3 is given with its conserved first and last residue. D genes are given only for firm matches. Size is omitted from some rows. Given values are once, few, many or a class for expanded clones.

d_call	v_call	clone_size	j_call	cdr3_aa	cdr3_nt
TRBD1	TRBV5-1	-	TRBJ2-2	CASSSEDRDTGELFF	TGCGCCAGCAGCTCGGAAGACAGGGACACCGGGGAGCTGTTTTTT
-	TRBV5-4	-	TRBJ2-3	CASSSISTDTQYF	TGTGCCAGCAGTTCTATTAGCACAGATACGCAGTATTTT
-	TRBV5-6	-	TRBJ2-7	CASRDSAAVYEQYF	TGTGCCAGCAGGGACTCCGCGGCAGTCTACGAGCAGTACTTC
-	TRBV6-5	-	TRBJ2-5	CASSIGYLGTQYF	TGTGCCAGCAGTATCGGTTACCTCGGGACCCAGTACTTC
-	TRBV21-1	-	TRBJ2-6	CASSKSRTAFSSGANVLTF	TGTGCCAGCAGCAAATCCCGGACAGCCTTTAGCTCTGGGGCCAACGTCCTGACTTTC
-	TRBV2	-	TRBJ2-3	CARGAGVALGTDTQYF	TGTGCCAGGGGGGCAGGGGTGGCCTTGGGCACAGATACGCAGTATTTT
-	TRBV7-3	-	TRBJ2-1	CASSVDSLDNEQFF	TGTGCCAGCAGCGTGGACTCTCTCGACAATGAGCAGTTCTTC
TRBD1	TRBV7-9	-	TRBJ2-5	CASSSERWTGGWGETQYF	TGTGCCAGCAGCTCCGAGAGGTGGACAGGGGGTTGGGGGGAGACCCAGTACTTC
TRBD2	TRBV11-2	few	TRBJ2-7	CASSATSGAYEQYF	TGTGCCAGCAGCGCGACTAGCGGAGCCTACGAGCAGTACTTC
TRBD1	TRBV6-4	once	TRBJ2-1	CASSVGTGANNEQFF	TGTGCCAGCAGTGTCGGGACAGGGGCTAACAATGAGCAGTTCTTC
TRBD1	TRBV7-2	-	TRBJ2-7	CASSSGQGRPYEQYF	TGTGCCAGCAGCTCGGGACAGGGGCGACCCTACGAGCAGTACTTC
-	TRBV27	-	TRBJ2-1	CASSLTASGSYNEQFF	TGTGCCAGCAGTTTGACGGCCTCAGGGTCCTACAATGAGCAGTTCTTC
TRBD1	TRBV10-3	-	TRBJ2-7	CAISEGQVSYEQYF	TGTGCCATCAGTGAGGGACAGGTATCCTACGAGCAGTACTTC
TRBD2	TRBV4-3	-	TRBJ2-5	CASSLIAGEETQYF	TGCGCCAGCAGCCTGATAGCGGGAGAAGAGACCCAGTACTTC
-	TRBV7-9	-	TRBJ2-7	CASSLVTGPSYEQYF	TGTGCCAGCAGCTTAGTGACTGGCCCATCCTACGAGCAGTACTTC
-	TRBV2	once	TRBJ2-1	CASSETNEQFF	TGTGCCAGCAGTGAAACTAATGAGCAGTTCTTC
-	TRBV10-1	-	TRBJ2-7	CASSESEGQYF	TGCGCCAGCAGTGAGTCTGAGGGGCAGTACTTC
TRBD2	TRBV15	-	TRBJ2-2	CATSRLGEGLGGPGELFF	TGTGCCACCAGCAGACTCGGGGAAGGACTAGGTGGTCCCGGGGAGCTGTTTTTT
TRBD1	TRBV6-6	-	TRBJ1-5	CASSDRGLRPQHF	TGTGCCAGCTCAGACAGGGGACTGAGGCCCCAGCATTTT
TRBD1	TRBV9	once	TRBJ1-2	CASSVVDRGGGYTF	TGTGCCAGCAGCGTAGTGGACAGGGGTGGTGGCTACACCTTC
-	TRBV30	once	TRBJ2-7	CAWSKAGQKSYEQYF	TGTGCCTGGAGTAAGGCAGGACAAAAATCCTACGAGCAGTACTTC
TRBD1	TRBV7-2	-	TRBJ2-5	CASSPTDRGRGTQYF	TGTGCCAGCAGCCCCACGGACAGGGGGCGAGGGACCCAGTACTTC
-	TRBV5-6	-	TRBJ2-7	CASSLVYNLEQYF	TGTGCCAGCAGCTTGGTTTATAATTTAGAGCAGTACTTC
-	TRBV2	-	TRBJ2-5	CASSDEATEQETQYF	TGTGCCAGCAGTGACGAGGCGACTGAGCAAGAGACCCAGTACTTC
TRBD2	TRBV5-1	-	TRBJ2-1	CASSSGLAGASQYNEQFF	TGCGCCAGCAGCTCGGGACTAGCGGGAGCCTCTCAATACAATGAGCAGTTCTTC
-	TRBV7-9	-	TRBJ2-7	CASSIGIYEQYF	TGTGCCAGCAGCATCGGGATCTACGAGCAGTACTTC
TRBD2	TRBV5-1	-	TRBJ2-1	CASSSGTSGLYNEQFF	TGCGCCAGCAGCTCTGGGACTAGCGGACTATACAATGAGCAGTTCTTC
TRBD2	TRBV29-1	-	TRBJ2-1	CSVEGATSGNFF	TGCAGCGTTGAAGGGGCGACTAGCGGGAATTTCTTC
TRBD1	TRBV5-6	once	TRBJ1-4	CASSAGQAFEKLFF	TGTGCCAGCAGCGCGGGACAGGCGTTCGAAAAACTGTTTTTT
TRBD2	TRBV6-1	-	TRBJ2-5	CASSPNERGARAQYF	TGTGCCAGCAGTCCGAACGAGCGGGGGGCTAGGGCCCAGTACTTC
-	TRBV19	-	TRBJ1-5	CASNGWDTVNQPQHF	TGTGCCAGTAACGGGTGGGACACCGTAAATCAGCCCCAGCATTTT
-	TRBV5-6	-	TRBJ2-2	CASSFWTRDTGELFF	TGTGCCAGCAGCTTTTGGACCAGGGACACCGGGGAGCTGTTTTTT
-	TRBV18	-	TRBJ1-2	CASSKDRSYGYTF	TGTGCCAGCTCGAAGGACAGATCCTATGGCTACACCTTC
-	TRBV4-3	-	TRBJ2-1	CASSKGVGEQFF	TGCGCCAGCAGCAAGGGGGTAGGGGAGCAGTTCTTC
-	TRBV6-4	once	TRBJ2-7	CASNTAPLGGSYEQYF	TGTGCCAGCAACACCGCCCCCCTGGGGGGCTCCTACGAGCAGTACTTC
TRBD1	TRBV7-9	-	TRBJ2-7	CASSSGQGKQYF	TGTGCCAGCAGCTCGGGACAGGGGAAGCAGTACTTC
-	TRBV10-3	-	TRBJ2-7	CAISDSSTDSYEQYF	TGTGCCATCAGTGACTCATCGACAGATTCCTACGAGCAGTACTTC
-	TRBV5-1	-	TRBJ1-1	CASSLDRPTEAFF	TGCGCCAGCAGCTTGGACAGACCAACTGAAGCTTTCTTT
-	TRBV19	-	TRBJ1-5	CASSITAGPQHF	TGTGCCAGTAGTATCACGGCGGGGCCCCAGCATTTT
TRBD2	TRBV7-6	-	TRBJ2-1	CASSRGLAGDNEQFF	TGTGCCAGCAGTCGAGGACTAGCGGGAGACAATGAGCAGTTCTTC
-	TRBV5-5	few	TRBJ1-5	CASSLVGGNQPQHF	TGTGCCAGCAGCTTGGTGGGGGGGAATCAGCCCCAGCATTTT
-	TRBV9	-	TRBJ1-3	CASSVDGRLSGNTIYF	TGTGCCAGCAGCGTAGACGGCCGACTCTCTGGAAACACCATATATTTT
TRBD2	TRBV29-1	-	TRBJ2-3	CSVDGTSGTDTQYF	TGCAGCGTTGACGGGACTAGCGGGACAGATACGCAGTATTTT
TRBD1	TRBV7-8	-	TRBJ1-4	CASSSDRGWGEKLFF	TGTGCCAGCAGCTCCGACAGGGGGTGGGGTGAAAAACTGTTTTTT
TRBD2	TRBV5-6	-	TRBJ2-1	CASSDGSGRLINEQFF	TGTGCCAGCAGCGATGGTAGCGGGAGGCTCATCAATGAGCAGTTCTTC
-	TRBV2	few	TRBJ2-1	CASGAELYNEQFF	TGTGCCAGCGGGGCGGAGTTGTACAATGAGCAGTTCTTC
TRBD1	TRBV19	-	TRBJ1-1	CASSAQTGVNTEAFF	TGTGCCAGTAGTGCCCAAACAGGGGTGAACACTGAAGCTTTCTTT
TRBD1	TRBV5-4	-	TRBJ2-7	CASSLGQGRHEQYF	TGTGCCAGCAGCTTAGGACAGGGAAGGCACGAGCAGTACTTC
TRBD2	TRBV10-1	-	TRBJ2-7	CASSRSGEGEQYF	TGCGCCAGCAGCCGCTCTGGGGAGGGAGAGCAGTACTTC
-	TRBV28	-	TRBJ2-2	CASSFFRQPNTGELFF	TGTGCCAGCAGTTTTTTTCGACAGCCGAACACCGGGGAGCTGTTTTTT